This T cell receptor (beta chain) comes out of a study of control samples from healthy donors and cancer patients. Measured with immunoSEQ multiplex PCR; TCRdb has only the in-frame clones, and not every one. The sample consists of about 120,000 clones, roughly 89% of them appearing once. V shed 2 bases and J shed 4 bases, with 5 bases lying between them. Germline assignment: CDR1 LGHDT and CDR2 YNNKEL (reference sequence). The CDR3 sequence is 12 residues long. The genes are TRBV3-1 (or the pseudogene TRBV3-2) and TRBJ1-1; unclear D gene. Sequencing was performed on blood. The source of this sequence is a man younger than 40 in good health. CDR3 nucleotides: TGTGCCAGCAGCCAATACACCACTGAAGCTTTCTTT. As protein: CASSQYTTEAFF.